These 15 T cell receptor beta chains were sequenced from one sample in a study of T cell responses to AZD1222 COVID-19 vaccine. This table comes from immunoSEQ multiplex PCR, and its TCRdb copy is limited to in-frame clones, with some not included. The profile shows about 210,000 clones, roughly 94% of them singletons. This sample comprised peripheral blood, obtained 28 days after the second dose of the MenACWY control vaccine. These receptors came from an adult who received the MenACWY meningococcal vaccine as a control.

This clone was seen once. The chain employs TRBV5-1 and TRBJ1-1; TRBD1 matches 10 bases. This CDR3 is built from 17 residues. The ends lost 1 base at V and 0 bases at J; junction bases unmatched: 6. Germline CDR1 SGHRS, CDR2 YFSETQ. The CDR3 spells CASSLSDRGIMNTEAFF. CDR3 DNA: TGCGCCAGCAGCTTGTCGGACAGGGGGATCATGAACACTGAAGCTTTCTTT.

This chain connects TRBV9 to TRBJ1-6; D is perhaps TRBD1 (5 bases). CDR1 is SGDLS and CDR2 is YYNGEE in the germline V gene. Trimming pared 0 bases from V and 11 bases from J, leaving 15 bases between. This CDR3 region has 15 residues. CDR3 in amino acids: CASSVEGDGITPLHF. In DNA form, the CDR3 reads TGTGCCAGCAGCGTAGAAGGGGACGGGATCACACCCCTCCACTTT.

The gene calls are TRBV9 and TRBJ1-4; 8 bases agree with TRBD1. The CDR3 totals 15 residues. Trimming removed 3 bases from V and 3 bases from J; junction bases left unmatched: 4. Looked up from germline, CDR1 is SGDLS and CDR2 is YYNGEE. In nucleotides, the CDR3 is TGTGCCAGCAGCGCCGGACAGGGCCCTAATGAAAAACTGTTTTTT. This gives the protein CASSAGQGPNEKLFF.

This clone appeared once. The V and J genes are TRBV29-1 and TRBJ1-5, with D possibly TRBD1 on 5 matching bases. The germline CDR1 and CDR2 sequences are SQVTM and ANQGSEA. The CDR3 runs to 14 residues. V was shortened by 4 bases and J by 2 bases, with 12 bases between the two germline ends. Written as DNA, the CDR3 is TGCAGCGTTGCTATCGGCAGGGGCAATCAGCCCCAGCATTTT. Amino acids: CSVAIGRGNQPQHF. Full variable domain (rest looked up from reference TRBV29-1 and TRBJ1-5): SAVISQKPSRDICQRGTSLTIQCQVDSQVTMMFWYRQQPGQSLTLIATANQGSEATYESGFVIDKFPISRPNLTFSTLTVSNMSPEDSSIYLCSVAIGRGNQPQHFGDGTRLSIL.

The CDR3 DNA is TGTGCCACCCAGGAGGGGGGAGGTGAAAAACTGTTTTTT. Protein: CATQEGGGEKLFF. The chain combines TRBV19 with TRBJ1-4; D perhaps matches TRBD1 (6 bases). CDR1 and CDR2 (germline): LNHDA, SQIVND (reference sequence). Trimming shortened V by 10 bases and J by 7 bases, and 16 bases separated the two germline ends. The CDR3 spans 13 residues. The full variable domain, with the rest looked up from reference TRBV19 and TRBJ1-4, is DGGITQSPKYLFRKEGQNVTLSCEQNLNHDAMYWYRQDPGQGLRLIYYSQIVNDFQKGDIAEGYSVSREKKESFPLTVTSAQKNPTAFYLCATQEGGGEKLFFGSGTQLSVL.

The chain couples TRBV7-9 to TRBJ1-4, with D possibly matching TRBD1 (5 bases). Germline V lookup: CDR1 SEHNR, CDR2 FQNEAQ (reference sequence). The CDR3 totals 14 residues. V was cut by 2 bases and J by 10 bases, with 14 bases left in between. For the CDR3, the DNA is TGTGCCAGCAGCTTATCGGCAGGGATGGGAAAACTGTTTTTT. Translating gives CASSLSAGMGKLFF.

The chain uses TRBV4-1 and TRBJ2-1; no clear D gene. The CDR3 consists of 18 residues. The V gene lost 1 base and the J gene lost 2 bases, with 18 bases spanning the gap. Per germline, CDR1 MGHRA and CDR2 YSYEKL. The CDR3 DNA reads TGCGCCAGCAGCCAAGGCTCCCTGCCAGACCTAACCTACAATGAGCAGTTCTTC. It specifies CASSQGSLPDLTYNEQFF.

This chain joins TRBV3-1 (or the pseudogene TRBV3-2) and TRBJ2-7; weak D call: TRBD1 (6 bases). The CDR3 is made up of 13 amino acids. Germline V CDR1 and CDR2: LGHDT, YNNKEL (reference sequence). Between the trimmed V and J ends, which lost 6 bases and 6 bases, there was a span of 15 bases. The CDR3 protein is CASRAVGAREQYF. The DNA for the CDR3 is TGTGCCAGCAGGGCCGTGGGGGCCCGCGAGCAGTACTTC.

This chain links TRBV18 with TRBJ1-4; D uncertain. This CDR3 region has 12 residues. V was trimmed by 5 bases and J by 3 bases, leaving 4 bases between them. Germline V gives CDR1 KGHSH, CDR2 LQKENI. CDR3 bases: TGTGCCAGCTCAGGGTCTAATGAAAAACTGTTTTTT. Its protein is CASSGSNEKLFF. Based on the CDR3 plus reference TRBV18 and TRBJ1-4, the full variable domain is NAGVMQNPRHLVRRRGQEARLRCSPMKGHSHVYWYRQLPEEGLKFMVYLQKENIIDESGMPKERFSAEFPKEGPSILRIQQVVRGDSAAYFCASSGSNEKLFFGSGTQLSVL.

The CDR3 protein is CASSYSRTYSYEQYF. CDR3 DNA sequence: TGTGCCAGCAGTTACTCTCGCACTTATAGCTACGAGCAGTACTTC. The chain uses TRBV6-5 and TRBJ2-7; D call uncertain. Germline V lookup: CDR1 MNHEY, CDR2 SVGAGI. V was shortened by 0 bases and J by 3 bases, with 12 bases between the two germline ends. The CDR3 is 15 residues long.

The CDR3 DNA reads as TGTGCCAGCAGCTCCCACAGGGGCACAAGGGAGACCCAGTACTTC. The encoded protein is CASSSHRGTRETQYF. The chain links TRBV5-8 to TRBJ2-5; 7 bases agree with TRBD1. This CDR3 spans 15 amino acids. Per the germline V gene, CDR1 is SGHTS and CDR2 is YDEGEE. Trimming cost V 3 bases and J 5 bases; bases outside gene matches: 10.

V usage is TRBV5-5 and J usage is TRBJ1-1, with D tentatively TRBD1 (6 bases). Germline CDR1 and CDR2: SGHKS and YYEKEE (reference sequence). V lost 3 bases and J 8 bases, leaving 8 bases between the germline ends. This CDR3 spans 11 amino acids. The CDR3 DNA is TGTGCCAGCAGCTCCGGACAGGAAGCTTTCTTT. It translates to CASSSGQEAFF.

The rearrangement uses TRBV6-4 and TRBJ1-1; no definite D call. Germline V CDR1 and CDR2: MRHNA, SNTAGT. Deletions cut 2 bases from V and 2 bases from J, with 6 bases between. CDR3 length: 13 residues. DNA for the CDR3: TGTGCCAGCAGTGACGGCTTTAACACTGAAGCTTTCTTT. Protein product: CASSDGFNTEAFF.

A note on this clone: One junction end does not reproduce the germline sequence, and a read error may be involved. Here the CDR3 reads CAIRAGGAEQFF. CDR3 nucleotide sequence: TGCGCTATTCGAGCGGGAGGGGCTGAGCAGTTCTTC. The genes are TRBV28 and TRBJ2-1; 10 bases are a match to TRBD2. This CDR3 has 12 residues. The V gene's germline CDR1 is MDHEN and CDR2 SYDVKM. Complete variable domain (other parts from reference TRBV28 and TRBJ2-1): DVKVTQSSRYLVKRTGEKVFLECVQDMDHENMFWYRQDPGLGLRLIYFSYDVKMKEKGDIPEGYSVSREKKERFSLILESASTNQTSMYLCAIRAGGAEQFFGPGTRLTVL.

The J gene is TRBJ2-2, the V gene TRBV3-1 (or the pseudogene TRBV3-2); perhaps TRBD2 as D (6 bases). The V gene lost 0 bases and the J gene lost 3 bases, with 23 bases spanning the gap. The CDR3 is 20 amino acids. Per the germline V gene, CDR1 is LGHDT and CDR2 is YNNKEL (reference sequence). The chain's CDR3 is CASSQEGFWEAQTDTGELFF. In DNA form, the CDR3 reads TGTGCCAGCAGCCAAGAGGGATTTTGGGAGGCCCAGACGGACACCGGGGAGCTGTTTTTT.